The clone carrying this T cell receptor (beta chain) has only one observation. This entry is derived from a study of cytomegalovirus exposure and HLA in healthy donors. The wider study: Among the approximately 400 donors who were genotyped, about 79% fell in the genetic ancestry cluster that is associated with self-reported Caucasian donors.

Germline V gives CDR1 SGHNT, CDR2 YYREEE (reference sequence). The V segment lost 4 bases and the J segment 5 bases; nucleotides outside the gene matches: 9. This CDR3 contains 16 residues. A multiplex PCR was run with 60 Vbeta primers and 13 Jbeta primers. The repertoire was sequenced with immunoSEQ multiplex PCR; TCRdb's copy has only in-frame clones and lacks some. The sample lists around 120,000 clones, around four fifths occurring once. This TCR was sampled from a male donor in good health and CMV-seropositive. Sequenced material: PBMCs. This chain connects TRBV5-4 to TRBJ2-1; 10 nucleotides match TRBD2. The chain's CDR3 is CASSPGLAEGHNEQFF. In nucleotides, the CDR3 is TGTGCCAGCAGCCCCGGACTAGCGGAAGGACACAATGAGCAGTTCTTC.